The TCR beta chain described here comes from a study of tumor and adjacent non-tumor tissue in lung cancer. Findings and caveats of the study: Tumor TCR diversity, when higher, was linked to shorter survival.

Germline CDR1 DFQATT, CDR2 SNEGSKA (reference sequence). The V end was cut by 5 bases, the J end by 0 bases, with 17 bases between. This CDR3 has 15 amino acids. The template was RNA from unsorted bulk tissue. Distant lung tissue was collected more than 3 cm away from the tumor edge. The library came from three nested PCR rounds adapted from ARM-PCR protocols. TCRdb fed the multiplex PCR reads into MiXCR, producing one record per CDR3 protein. Among tens of thousands of distinct CDR3 sequences, 60% to 70% were seen once, and the ten largest hold around 19%. On this clonotype: The antigen is undetermined.

The sequence was obtained from a woman aged 40-49 years with non-small cell lung cancer. The chain uses TRBV20-1 and TRBJ2-7, with D possibly TRBD2 on 6 matching bases. Material for sequencing was distant non-tumor lung tissue. Written as DNA, the CDR3 is TGCAGTGCTCGAAACCTAGCGCTGACCTCCTACGAGCAGTACTTC. Translating gives CSARNLALTSYEQYF.